Below, 32 T cell receptor beta chains from the same sample are listed, as sequenced in a study of OX40 agonist ivuxolimab in advanced cancers. The table came from immunoSEQ multiplex PCR; TCRdb's copy has only in-frame clones and leaves some out. The sample has roughly 15,000 clones, around 90% seen once; the top ten hold 67%. Sequenced here: CD4+ or CD8+ T cells sorted from blood, sampled in a trial of the OX40 agonist ivuxolimab. The receptors originated from an adult with an advanced solid tumor such as melanoma, head and neck, liver or kidney cancer.

J is TRBJ2-7 and V is TRBV9; the match to TRBD2 covers 11 bases. Trimming took 2 bases from V and 4 from J; bases not matched to a gene: 8. CDR1 and CDR2 from the germline V gene are SGDLS and YYNGEE. The CDR3 is 16 residues long. CDR3 in amino acids: CASSVGGASGRYEQYF. In DNA, the CDR3 is TGTGCCAGCAGCGTCGGCGGGGCTAGCGGGAGGTACGAGCAGTACTTC.

The V gene is TRBV27, the J gene TRBJ1-3, with no clear D. V was shortened by 6 bases and J by 0 bases, with 15 bases between the two germline ends. This CDR3 spans 16 amino acids. The germline CDR1 and CDR2 sequences are MNHEY and SMNVEV (reference sequence). Written as DNA, the CDR3 is TGTGCCAGCAGCCTCACGGGATTCTTCTCTGGAAACACCATATATTTT. Its protein product is CASSLTGFFSGNTIYF.

This CDR3 reads CASSQGLGRGWETQYF. The CDR3 coding sequence is TGTGCCAGCAGCCAAGGCCTCGGGAGGGGATGGGAGACCCAGTACTTC. This chain joins TRBV14 and TRBJ2-5; 8 bases fit TRBD2. V dropped 1 base and J dropped 5; count of bases not matched to a gene: 9. Germline lookup yields CDR1 SGHDN and CDR2 FVKESK. The CDR3 length is 16 residues.

The V and J genes are TRBV2 and TRBJ1-6; possibly TRBD1 for D (5 bases). This CDR3 has 16 residues. Deletions cut 3 bases from V and 1 base from J, with 10 bases between. Per germline, CDR1 SNHLY and CDR2 FYNNEI. In DNA form, the CDR3 reads TGTGCCAGCAGTGATTGGGGCAGTTCCTATAATTCACCCCTCCACTTT. Amino acids: CASSDWGSSYNSPLHF.

This chain joins TRBV4-3 and TRBJ2-3, with D perhaps TRBD2 (5 bases). V shed 0 bases and J shed 2 bases, with 9 bases lying between them. The CDR3 has 15 residues. Germline V lookup: CDR1 LGHNA, CDR2 YSLEER. The CDR3 DNA follows: TGCGCCAGCAGCCAAGACCGGGATAACACAGATACGCAGTATTTT. Translation: CASSQDRDNTDTQYF.

The J gene is TRBJ1-1, the V gene TRBV21-1; TRBD1 was called by the table and not checked on the DNA. TRBV21-1 constitutes a pseudogene. This CDR3 is 19 amino acids long. The CDR3, as DNA: TGTGCCAGCAGCAAAGAAATCACAACGTGGGGCCCTGAGGACGCTGAAGCTTTCTTT. Residues: CASSKEITTWGPEDAEAFF.

The rearrangement uses TRBV28 and TRBJ2-3; the match to TRBD2 covers 13 bases. Germline V gene sequence: CDR1 MDHEN, CDR2 SYDVKM. V shed 6 bases, J shed 7 bases, and the junction held 13 bases outside the gene matches. The CDR3 spans 17 residues. CDR3: CASSTGLAGVEFNTQYF. CDR3 sequence (DNA): TGTGCCAGCAGCACTGGACTAGCGGGAGTTGAATTCAATACGCAGTATTTT.

This clone is labeled medium-sized. The chain combines TRBV30 with TRBJ1-2; D gene unclear. This CDR3 comprises 14 residues. Trimming left V 2 bases short and J 3 bases short, with 13 bases between. Germline V gene data show CDR1 as GTSNPN and CDR2 as SVGIG (reference sequence). The CDR3 protein is CAWSKGGPYYGYTF. In DNA, the CDR3 is TGTGCCTGGAGTAAGGGAGGGCCCTACTATGGCTACACCTTC.

The CDR3 DNA sequence: TGTGCCAGCAGCTTAGCCCGGACTGGGAACGAGCAGTACTTC. Translating gives CASSLARTGNEQYF. The V and J genes are TRBV7-6 and TRBJ2-7; TRBD2 is a possible D gene (5 bases). The CDR3 consists of 14 residues. The V end lost 0 bases, the J end lost 5 bases, and 11 bases lay between the germline ends. Germline V gene sequence: CDR1 SGHVS, CDR2 FNYEAQ.

The chain recombines TRBV4-3 with TRBJ1-5; D is undetermined. Trimming removed 0 bases from V and 4 bases from J, with 10 bases in between. The germline V gene encodes CDR1 LGHNA and CDR2 YSLEER. This CDR3 contains 15 residues. The CDR3 reads CASSQDERINQPQHF. DNA of the CDR3: TGCGCCAGCAGCCAAGATGAGAGGATAAATCAGCCCCAGCATTTT.

The chain employs TRBV2 and TRBJ2-3; 14 bases align to TRBD2. The CDR3 has 19 residues. Germline V CDR1 and CDR2: SNHLY, FYNNEI. With 3 bases clipped from V and 0 bases from J, the junction kept 8 bases outside the gene matches. The CDR3 loop is CASSDPGLAGELSTDTQYF. The CDR3 nucleotides read TGTGCCAGCAGTGACCCGGGACTAGCGGGGGAGCTAAGCACAGATACGCAGTATTTT.

The gene calls are TRBV25-1 and TRBJ2-3, with D perhaps matching TRBD1 or TRBD2 (5 bases each). V lost 2 bases and J 4 bases, leaving 19 bases between the germline ends. CDR3 size: 17 residues. Per germline, CDR1 MGHDK and CDR2 SYGVNS. The CDR3 region is CASSEGLGDWLADTQYF. The CDR3 DNA sequence: TGTGCCAGCAGTGAAGGGTTGGGGGATTGGTTAGCAGATACGCAGTATTTT.

V gene TRBV6-1 combines with J gene TRBJ1-5; D is ambiguous. Deletions cut 1 base from V and 5 bases from J, with 12 bases between. CDR1 and CDR2 from the germline V gene are MNHNS and SASEGT. This CDR3 is built from 15 residues. The CDR3 nucleotides read TGTGCCAGCAGTGAAGGTACACCATACTATCAGCCCCAGCATTTT. Protein product: CASSEGTPYYQPQHF.

This chain joins TRBV5-6 and TRBJ2-4, with D perhaps matching TRBD2 (5 bases). The germline CDR1 and CDR2 sequences are SGHDT and YYEEEE. This CDR3 is built from 15 residues. With 0 bases removed from V and 0 bases from J, the gap between germline ends came to 7 bases. The CDR3 loop is CASSLGGIAKNIQYF. The CDR3 nucleotides are TGTGCCAGCAGCTTGGGAGGGATAGCCAAAAACATTCAGTACTTC.

V is TRBV29-1 and J is TRBJ1-2, with no clear D. Germline CDR1 reads SQVTM; CDR2 reads ANQGSEA. The CDR3 is 13 residues long. V lost 6 bases to trimming and J lost 11 bases, with 22 bases between them. CDR3 amino acids: CSVKTEGGRRYTF. The CDR3 bases are TGCAGCGTCAAAACGGAGGGAGGAAGGAGGTACACCTTC. The entire variable domain, with the rest obtained from reference TRBV29-1 and TRBJ1-2, is as follows: SAVISQKPSRDICQRGTSLTIQCQVDSQVTMMFWYRQQPGQSLTLIATANQGSEATYESGFVIDKFPISRPNLTFSTLTVSNMSPEDSSIYLCSVKTEGGRRYTFGSGTRLTVV.

Only one count was recorded for this clone. The chain carries TRBV30 and TRBJ1-4; D not resolved. Germline lookup yields CDR1 GTSNPN and CDR2 SVGIG (reference sequence). V was trimmed by 2 bases and J by 2 bases, leaving 9 bases between them. The CDR3 runs 14 residues. The CDR3 loop is CAWSLGWTNEKLFF. DNA of the CDR3: TGTGCCTGGAGTTTGGGATGGACTAATGAAAAACTGTTTTTT.

V is TRBV27 and J is TRBJ2-1, with 11 bases lining up with TRBD2. CDR1 and CDR2 from the germline V gene are MNHEY and SMNVEV (reference sequence). The CDR3 runs to 13 residues. V shed 3 bases and J 10 bases; nucleotides not matched to a gene: 2. The CDR3 spells CASSFLAGGEQFF. The CDR3 DNA sequence: TGTGCCAGCAGTTTCCTAGCGGGAGGCGAGCAGTTCTTC.

The chain recombines TRBV25-1 with TRBJ2-1; 11 bases map to TRBD2. CDR1 and CDR2 from the germline V gene are MGHDK and SYGVNS. The CDR3 sequence is 15 residues long. V lost 2 bases and J lost 6; bases outside the gene matches: 3. CDR3 DNA sequence: TGTGCCAGCAGTGAACTAGCGGGGGGAGGCAATGAGCAGTTCTTC. This sequence encodes CASSELAGGGNEQFF.

The rearrangement uses TRBV6-5 and TRBJ1-1; D call uncertain. This CDR3 is built from 15 residues. Per the germline V gene, CDR1 is MNHEY and CDR2 is SVGAGI. Trimming cost V 5 bases and J 0 bases, with 13 bases left between them. The CDR3 DNA is TGTGCCAGCAGTACCAGGACCAGTCTGAACACTGAAGCTTTCTTT. Its translation: CASSTRTSLNTEAFF.

The rearrangement links TRBV2 to TRBJ1-6, with TRBD1 matching 7 bases. CDR1 is SNHLY, CDR2 FYNNEI, per germline. With V trimmed by 4 bases and J by 0 bases, 6 bases remained unmatched. The CDR3 contains 17 residues. CDR3 bases: TGTGCCAGCAGTGCAGGGACAGAGAGCTCCTATAATTCACCCCTCCACTTT. Translating gives CASSAGTESSYNSPLHF.

The genes are TRBV27 and TRBJ2-1; D is unresolved. The CDR3 has 14 amino acids. Trimming removed 4 bases from V and 2 bases from J, with 9 bases in between. Germline V CDR1 and CDR2: MNHEY, SMNVEV (reference sequence). As DNA, the CDR3 is TGTGCCAGCAGTTCGAACCCGACCTACAATGAGCAGTTCTTC. Encoded protein: CASSSNPTYNEQFF.

This clone showed up just a few times. The chain uses TRBV7-9 and TRBJ1-6, with D unresolved. Germline CDR1 SEHNR, CDR2 FQNEAQ (reference sequence). Trimming left V 5 bases short and J 12 bases short, with 17 bases between. The length of the CDR3 is 14 residues. The CDR3 DNA is TGTGCCAGCAGCCCAGTGGAATCCCACGGACCCCTCCACTTT. As protein: CASSPVESHGPLHF.

The J gene is TRBJ2-7, the V gene TRBV30; D is perhaps TRBD2 (6 bases). Deletions cut 2 bases from V and 4 bases from J, with 12 bases between. There are 13 residues in the CDR3. CDR1 and CDR2 from the germline V gene are GTSNPN and SVGIG (reference sequence). DNA of the CDR3: TGTGCCTGGAGTCCGGGAGTTTATTACGAGCAGTACTTC. Its protein is CAWSPGVYYEQYF.

The J gene is TRBJ2-5, the V gene TRBV13, with unresolved D. The V end lost 1 base, the J end lost 4 bases, and 13 bases lay between the germline ends. Germline V lookup: CDR1 PRHDT, CDR2 FYEKMQ (reference sequence). The CDR3 consists of 15 residues. The chain's CDR3 is CASSLANIPGETQYF. The CDR3, as DNA: TGTGCCAGCAGCTTAGCGAACATCCCCGGAGAGACCCAGTACTTC.

V is TRBV5-6 and J is TRBJ2-7; a possible D gene is TRBD1 (6 bases). The germline CDR1 and CDR2 sequences are SGHDT and YYEEEE. CDR3 size: 15 residues. V was cut by 0 bases and J by 4 bases, with 14 bases left in between. CDR3 in amino acids: CASSLGQGSKYEQYF. CDR3 nucleotide sequence: TGTGCCAGCAGCTTGGGGCAGGGGAGTAAGTACGAGCAGTACTTC.

The rearrangement uses TRBV7-9 and TRBJ1-3, with unresolved D. The CDR3 loop spans 14 amino acids. The germline V gene encodes CDR1 SEHNR and CDR2 FQNEAQ (reference sequence). With 2 bases removed from V and 0 bases from J, the gap between germline ends came to 5 bases. The CDR3 here is CASSLSVSGNTIYF. CDR3 nucleotide sequence: TGTGCCAGCAGCTTATCTGTCTCTGGAAACACCATATATTTT.

V gene TRBV30 combines with J gene TRBJ2-7; the D gene is possibly TRBD2 (6 bases). This CDR3 region has 12 residues. V lost 0 bases, J lost 7 bases, and 10 bases lay in between. Germline-derived CDR1 and CDR2 are GTSNPN and SVGIG (reference sequence). The CDR3 reads CAWSVAAGEQYF. CDR3 DNA sequence: TGTGCCTGGAGTGTCGCAGCGGGTGAGCAGTACTTC.

The rearrangement joins TRBV19 to TRBJ1-5, with 7 bases fitting TRBD1. CDR3 length equals 13 residues. Germline lookup yields CDR1 LNHDA and CDR2 SQIVND (reference sequence). Unmatched junction bases numbered 6, after V lost 2 bases and J lost 11 bases. The CDR3 reads CASSIPGTEAQHF. CDR3 nucleotide sequence: TGTGCCAGTAGTATACCGGGGACAGAGGCCCAGCATTTT.

This clone was observed a single time. The CDR3 sequence: CASSLATGTSSYEQYF. The CDR3 bases are TGTGCCAGCAGCTTAGCTACCGGGACTAGCTCCTACGAGCAGTACTTC. V usage is TRBV7-2 and J usage is TRBJ2-7; 8 nucleotides match TRBD2. This CDR3 spans 16 amino acids. CDR1 SGHTA and CDR2 FQGNSA come from the germline V gene. Losses at the gene ends were 0 bases for V and 0 bases for J; bases not matched to a gene: 4. Variable domain in full (rest from reference TRBV7-2 and TRBJ2-7): GAGVSQSPSNKVTEKGKDVELRCDPISGHTALYWYRQSLGQGLEFLIYFQGNSAPDKSGLPSDRFSAERTGGSVSTLTIQRTQQEDSAVYLCASSLATGTSSYEQYFGPGTRLTVT.

This clone was observed a few times. The chain employs TRBV6-4 and TRBJ2-2, with TRBD1 as a possible D gene (6 bases). The CDR3 length is 15 residues. The V end was cut by 3 bases, the J end by 2 bases, with 10 bases between. The germline V gene has CDR1 MRHNA and CDR2 SNTAGT. This CDR3 reads CASSDSGDNTGELFF. CDR3 nucleotides: TGTGCCAGCAGTGATTCAGGGGACAACACCGGGGAGCTGTTTTTT.

The rearrangement links TRBV7-6 to TRBJ2-2, with TRBD2 as a possible D gene (5 bases). The CDR3 loop spans 16 amino acids. Germline CDR1 reads SGHVS; CDR2 reads FNYEAQ. Trimming cost V 2 bases and J 3 bases, with 13 bases left between them. The CDR3 here is CASSLSAAVYTGELFF. CDR3 DNA sequence: TGTGCCAGCAGCTTATCTGCAGCGGTGTACACCGGGGAGCTGTTTTTT.

This clone appeared a single time. The rearrangement joins TRBV5-1 to TRBJ2-7; 11 positions agree with TRBD2. J lost 12 bases, V lost 0 bases, and 8 bases had no gene match. The CDR3 runs to 14 residues. Germline V CDR1 and CDR2: SGHRS, YFSETQ. The CDR3 reads CASSLAVAGGPMYF. The CDR3 nucleotides are TGCGCCAGCAGCTTGGCCGTAGCGGGGGGGCCTATGTACTTC.